This T cell receptor (beta chain) was captured in a study of blood T cell repertoires in COVID-19. At the level of the study: Sites in the United States, Italy and Spain provided acute and convalescent COVID-19 samples.

The study recruited people aged roughly 18 to 89 years across roughly 25 US areas. Original processing methods: From reference gene primer amplification, estimates of nucleated cell counts were derived. Sequenced by immunoSEQ multiplex PCR; TCRdb stores in-frame clones only, minus some. V, J and clone size are taken as reported in that table, and D and trimming were inferred from the DNA itself. The sample carries about 240,000 clones, around four fifths recorded once. This CDR3 spans 13 amino acids. The V end was cut by 0 bases, the J end by 2 bases, with 6 bases between. The V gene's germline CDR1 is SGDLS and CDR2 YYNGEE.

The sequenced sample was PBMCs or T cells enriched from blood (not recorded which). The gene calls are TRBV9 and TRBJ2-7; D is uncertain. This clonotype originated in a middle-aged woman who had been exposed to COVID-19. The CDR3 DNA reads as TGTGCCAGCAGCGTAGGTAATCCCTACGAGCAGTACTTC. Protein: CASSVGNPYEQYF.